The present TCR beta chain was sequenced within a study of T cell changes during pregnancy in multiple sclerosis. CDR1 is SEHNR and CDR2 is FQNEAQ in the germline V gene (reference sequence). The CDR3 spans 14 residues. V shed 6 bases, J shed 4 bases, and the junction held 7 bases outside the gene matches. Sequenced by immunoSEQ multiplex PCR; TCRdb stores in-frame clones only, minus some. The table records tens of thousands of clones, around nine tenths of them present only once. Sequenced material: peripheral blood, taken in the third trimester of pregnancy. J is TRBJ1-2 and V is TRBV7-9, with TRBD1 matching 8 bases. The TCR comes from a female donor with multiple sclerosis, enrolled in a pregnancy study. The CDR3 DNA is TGTGCCAGCAGGCCCGACAGGGGAGGCTATGGCTACACCTTC. Its protein is CASRPDRGGYGYTF. Using reference TRBV7-9 and TRBJ1-2 for the parts outside the CDR3, the full variable domain is DTGVSQNPRHKITKRGQNVTFRCDPISEHNRLYWYRQTLGQGPEFLTYFQNEAQLEKSRLLSDRFSAERPKGSFSTLEIQRTEQGDSAMYLCASRPDRGGYGYTFGSGTRLTVV.